The following is a TCR beta chain sequence with its context. The iRepertoire nested amplicon-rescue multiplex PCR amplified TCR alpha and beta CDR3s from RNA. TCRdb itself ran the multiplex PCR reads through MiXCR, one entry per CDR3 protein. The data hold some 11,000 distinct CDR3 sequences, with 26% observed a single time. The entry originates in a study of glioma-infiltrating T cells. Trimming left V 4 bases short and J 8 bases short, with 15 bases between. CDR1 is MNHEY and CDR2 is SVGAGI in the germline V gene. The CDR3 sequence is 14 residues long. The source is a human donor with low-grade glioma or glioblastoma, undergoing nonglioma brain surgery, or in good health (not recorded which). V usage is TRBV6-5 and J usage is TRBJ2-1; possibly TRBD1 for D (5 bases). Sequences were obtained from glioma tissue, nonneoplastic brain tissue, or PBMCs (not recorded which). CDR3 protein: CASSLSVGADEQFF. The CDR3 DNA reads TGTGCCAGCAGTTTATCGGTAGGGGCGGATGAGCAGTTCTTC.